This T cell receptor beta chain came from a study of blood T cell repertoires in COVID-19. Study details: Specimens from acute and convalescent COVID-19 originated in the United States, Italy and Spain. From T cells, B-cell-depleted T cells, or PBMCs came the material, which was cDNA or gDNA.

Here immunoSEQ multiplex PCR was the method, and the copy in TCRdb shows in-frame clones only, minus some. The sample has some 140,000 clones, 77% seen once; the top ten hold roughly a fifth. This clone was seen repeatedly, ten times or more. V gave up 0 bases and J gave up 7 bases, with 14 bases separating them. This CDR3 region has 14 residues. Germline CDR1 is SGHNT and CDR2 is YYREEE (reference sequence). This TCR derives from a man aged 80 or over with acute or convalescent COVID-19. The sequenced sample consisted of peripheral blood. The chain has TRBV5-4 and TRBJ2-7, with D possibly TRBD2 on 5 matching bases. Here the CDR3 DNA reads TGTGCCAGCAGCTTGGGAAGTAGGAGGATGGAGCAGTACTTC. Translation: CASSLGSRRMEQYF.